This note documents a single T cell receptor (beta chain) sequence. This CDR3 has 11 amino acids. Trimming cost V 2 bases and J 11 bases, with 12 bases left between them. Germline CDR1 is GTSNPN and CDR2 is SVGIG (reference sequence). The record originates from a study of blood T cell repertoires in COVID-19. In the study overall: Some COVID-19 samples were acute and others convalescent; all came from the United States, Italy and Spain.

The table came from immunoSEQ multiplex PCR; TCRdb's copy has only in-frame clones and leaves some out. Of 180,000 or so clones in the sample, approximately 89% are singletons; the top ten hold 6.5% to 10%. Material: peripheral blood. The rearrangement links TRBV30 to TRBJ1-1; D is perhaps TRBD1 (6 bases). This TCR was sampled from a woman aged 55 to 70 with acute or convalescent COVID-19. The CDR3 spells CAWSLGAFAFF. The CDR3 DNA reads as TGTGCCTGGAGTTTGGGGGCTTTTGCTTTCTTT.